The entry below describes one T cell receptor (beta chain). These data originate in a study of blood T cell repertoires in COVID-19. Study background: Samples taken during acute and convalescent COVID-19 were collected in the United States, Italy and Spain. T cells, B-cell-depleted T cells, or PBMCs supplied cDNA or gDNA.

This CDR3 is built from 15 residues. Trimming took 9 bases from V and 8 from J, leaving 25 bases between them. CDR1 and CDR2 (germline): ENHRY, SYGVKD. Assay: immunoSEQ multiplex PCR; the TCRdb copy retains only in-frame clones and omits some. The repertoire holds roughly 110,000 clones, with 80% to 90% as singletons. Source material: peripheral blood. This chain joins TRBV10-3 and TRBJ1-2; D might be TRBD1 (6 bases). The clonotype comes from a man aged 35-49 years with active or convalescent COVID-19. CDR3 protein: CAIQSDHREQEGYTF. CDR3 bases: TGTGCCATTCAATCCGATCACAGGGAACAAGAAGGCTACACCTTC.